This passage covers 28 T cell receptor beta chains from one sample sequenced in a study of T cell responses to AZD1222 COVID-19 vaccine. This table comes from immunoSEQ multiplex PCR, and its TCRdb copy is limited to in-frame clones, with some not included. Among about 99,000 clones listed, roughly 88% were seen once. The specimen was peripheral blood, collected on day 0 of AZD1222 vaccination. The receptors were sampled from an adult in good health.

With regard to this clone: In the same sample, other DNA sequences code for this CDR3. V and J are TRBV9 and TRBJ1-1, with TRBD1 identical over 9 bases. The junction had 5 bases not matched to a gene; V was cut back by 0 bases and J by 5 bases. Germline CDR1 reads SGDLS; CDR2 reads YYNGEE. This CDR3 spans 15 amino acids. CDR3 sequence (DNA): TGTGCCAGCAGCGTAGGTGGGACAGGGACGACTGAAGCTTTCTTT. Translating it yields CASSVGGTGTTEAFF. Together with reference TRBV9 and TRBJ1-1, the CDR3 gives the full variable domain: DSGVTQTPKHLITATGQRVTLRCSPRSGDLSVYWYQQSLDQGLQFLIQYYNGEERAKGNILERFSAQQFPDLHSELNLSSLELGDSALYFCASSVGGTGTTEAFFGQGTRLTVV.

The chain couples TRBV21-1 to TRBJ2-5; the D call in the table, TRBD2, was not verified against the DNA. TRBV21-1 is a recognized pseudogene. The CDR3 consists of 21 residues. CDR3 sequence reads: CASSKARGLAGVPRYEETQYF. The CDR3 region has the DNA TGTGCCAGCAGCAAAGCTCGGGGTCTAGCGGGAGTACCGAGATACGAAGAGACCCAGTACTTC.

J is TRBJ2-7 and V is TRBV4-2; 14 bases line up with TRBD2. The V gene's germline CDR1 is LGHNA and CDR2 YNFKEQ. CDR3 length: 16 residues. After removal of 4 bases from V and 5 bases from J, the junction contained 7 bases not matched to a gene. In DNA form, the CDR3 reads TGTGCCAGCAGCCCCGGCGGACTAGCGGGGGGTAACGAGCAGTACTTC. This gives the protein CASSPGGLAGGNEQYF.

This rearrangement joins TRBV15 to TRBJ2-3; 9 bases agree with TRBD2. Germline lookup yields CDR1 LNHNV and CDR2 YYDKDF (reference sequence). With 3 bases clipped from V and 6 bases from J, the junction kept 4 bases outside the gene matches. This CDR3 is 14 amino acids long. This CDR3 reads CATSRGTSRDTQYF. The CDR3, as DNA: TGTGCCACCAGCAGGGGGACTAGCCGGGATACGCAGTATTTT.

The chain combines TRBV5-1 with TRBJ1-2, with 7 positions matching TRBD1. Per germline, CDR1 SGHRS and CDR2 YFSETQ. The CDR3 loop spans 15 amino acids. J was trimmed by 3 bases and V by 3 bases; bases with no gene match: 8. This CDR3 reads CASSSNWDSYYGYTF. The CDR3 nucleotides read TGCGCCAGCAGCTCGAACTGGGACAGCTACTATGGCTACACCTTC.

This clone was counted a few times. The rearrangement uses TRBV2 and TRBJ2-7; D gene unclear. CDR1 and CDR2 (germline): SNHLY, FYNNEI. Trimming pared 8 bases from V and 13 bases from J, leaving 15 bases between. This CDR3 is built from 10 residues. The CDR3 region has the DNA TGTGCCAGCGGGTATTACGAGCGATACTTC. This encodes CASGYYERYF. Full variable domain (outside the CDR3, taken from reference TRBV2 and TRBJ2-7): EPEVTQTPSHQVTQMGQEVILRCVPISNHLYFYWYRQILGQKVEFLVSFYNNEISEKSEIFDDQFSVERPDGSNFTLKIRSTKLEDSAMYFCASGYYERYFGPGTRLTVT.

The CDR3 here is CASSLASGVGSQPQHF. The CDR3 DNA reads as TGTGCCAGCAGCTTAGCCTCCGGGGTTGGGTCCCAGCCCCAGCATTTT. This sequence joins TRBV7-9 and TRBJ1-5, with D hard to call. Trimming cost V 0 bases and J 7 bases, with 16 bases left between them. There are 16 residues in the CDR3. Germline CDR1 reads SEHNR; CDR2 reads FQNEAQ (reference sequence).

This chain connects TRBV4-3 to TRBJ1-3; D gene ambiguous. In germline, CDR1 is LGHNA, CDR2 YSLEER. Trimming left V 2 bases short and J 0 bases short, with 11 bases between. CDR3 length: 16 residues. The CDR3 region has the DNA TGCGCCAGCAGCCAATTGTCTGGCACCTCTGGAAACACCATATATTTT. Translation: CASSQLSGTSGNTIYF.

The chain recombines TRBV12-3 or TRBV12-4 with TRBJ1-2, with TRBD1 matching 7 bases. CDR3 length equals 13 residues. The trim removed 0 bases at V and 5 bases at J, leaving 0 bases unmatched. Here the CDR3 reads CASSLAGQYGYTF. In DNA, the CDR3 is TGTGCCAGCAGTTTAGCGGGACAGTATGGCTACACCTTC.

V gene TRBV12-5 combines with J gene TRBJ2-5; D gene unclear. Germline V lookup: CDR1 LGHNT, CDR2 FRNRAP. The ends were cut back, 5 bases at V and 1 base at J, with 14 bases in the middle. CDR3 size: 15 residues. DNA for the CDR3: TGTGCTAGTGGTCCCCCCTCGACAATCCAAGAGACCCAGTACTTC. Residues: CASGPPSTIQETQYF.

The genes are TRBV5-1 and TRBJ1-6; D is ambiguous. Germline V CDR1 and CDR2: SGHRS, YFSETQ. The CDR3 spans 16 residues. V shed 2 bases and J shed 0 bases, with 9 bases lying between them. The CDR3 protein is CASSFEGNSYNSPLHF. The CDR3 nucleotides are TGCGCCAGCAGCTTCGAAGGAAACTCCTATAATTCACCCCTCCACTTT. Combining the CDR3 with reference TRBV5-1 and TRBJ1-6 gives the whole variable domain KAGVTQTPRYLIKTRGQQVTLSCSPISGHRSVSWYQQTPGQGLQFLFEYFSETQRNKGNFPGRFSGRQFSNSRSEMNVSTLELGDSALYLCASSFEGNSYNSPLHFGNGTRLTVT.

The CDR3 coding sequence is TGTGCCAGCAGTTACTCACAGGGGGTGAATGAAAAACTGTTTTTT. Encoded protein: CASSYSQGVNEKLFF. The chain recombines TRBV6-5 with TRBJ1-4; 8 bases agree with TRBD1. CDR3 length equals 15 residues. J lost 5 bases, V lost 0 bases, and 2 bases had no gene match. Germline CDR1 and CDR2: MNHEY and SVGAGI.

The J gene is TRBJ1-6, the V gene TRBV9; D might be TRBD1 (5 bases). In germline, CDR1 is SGDLS, CDR2 YYNGEE. V lost 3 bases and J 2 bases, leaving 9 bases between the germline ends. The CDR3 is made up of 15 amino acids. The CDR3 is CASSARGAYNSPLHF. CDR3 DNA: TGTGCCAGCAGCGCTCGGGGGGCCTATAATTCACCCCTCCACTTT.

This chain uses TRBV3-1 (or the pseudogene TRBV3-2) with TRBJ1-2, with unresolved D. The germline V and J ends were trimmed by 1 base and 2 bases, with 8 bases remaining between them. The CDR3 extends over 14 amino acids. Looked up from germline, CDR1 is LGHDT and CDR2 is YNNKEL (reference sequence). CDR3 amino acids: CASSQVGINYGYTF. The CDR3 bases are TGTGCCAGCAGCCAAGTCGGGATCAACTATGGCTACACCTTC.

The chain has TRBV10-3 and TRBJ1-5, with 7 bases aligning to TRBD1. This CDR3 spans 17 amino acids. The junction had 9 bases not matched to a gene; V was cut back by 4 bases and J by 0 bases. Germline V gene sequence: CDR1 ENHRY, CDR2 SYGVKD. CDR3 DNA: TGTGCCATCAGTGCAAAAAGGGACAGTGTTAGCAATCAGCCCCAGCATTTT. This gives the protein CAISAKRDSVSNQPQHF.

This chain uses TRBV30 with TRBJ1-2; D gene ambiguous. CDR1 GTSNPN and CDR2 SVGIG come from the germline V gene (reference sequence). The length of the CDR3 is 10 residues. V was pared by 7 bases and J by 8 bases, with 11 bases between. For the CDR3, the DNA is TGTGCCTTCTACCTCTACGGCTACACCTTC. Translating it yields CAFYLYGYTF.

The V and J genes are TRBV2 and TRBJ2-5; no clear D gene. The CDR3 sequence is 15 residues long. Germline CDR1 SNHLY, CDR2 FYNNEI. V was shortened by 3 bases and J by 0 bases, with 11 bases between the two germline ends. The CDR3: CASSEQRVNQETQYF. The CDR3 DNA follows: TGTGCCAGCAGTGAGCAGCGCGTAAACCAAGAGACCCAGTACTTC.

This clone was recorded a few times. The chain has TRBV6-2 or TRBV6-3 and TRBJ2-5; 7 bases are shared with TRBD1. Trimming took 0 bases from V and 7 from J; bases not matched to a gene: 14. CDR3 length: 17 residues. Germline CDR1 is MNHEY and CDR2 is SVGEGT. The CDR3 nucleotides are TGTGCCAGCAGTTACTCGATACAACAAGACAGGGTCGGGACCCAGTACTTC. Translated: CASSYSIQQDRVGTQYF.

The chain carries TRBV5-1 and TRBJ1-1; D is perhaps TRBD1 (5 bases). The CDR3 is 13 residues long. Trimming removed 5 bases at V and 5 bases at J, with 13 bases between. CDR1 is SGHRS, CDR2 YFSETQ, per germline. In nucleotides, the CDR3 is TGCGCCAGCAGTCCAGACAGATGGACTGAAGCTTTCTTT. This codes for CASSPDRWTEAFF.

This chain uses TRBV30 with TRBJ1-3; D possibly corresponds to TRBD1 (5 bases). CDR1 and CDR2 (germline): GTSNPN, SVGIG (reference sequence). Trimming took off 0 bases at V and 2 bases at J, with 11 bases between the two ends. The CDR3 has 15 residues. In DNA form, the CDR3 reads TGTGCCTGGAGTGTACGGCGGGGGACTGGAAACACCATATATTTT. Its translation: CAWSVRRGTGNTIYF.

This chain uses TRBV7-3 with TRBJ1-6; D is undetermined. The V end lost 1 base, the J end lost 9 bases, and 10 bases lay between the germline ends. The CDR3 is 14 residues long. From germline, CDR1 is SGHTA and CDR2 FQGTGA. This CDR3 is CASSLNVGFSPLHF. The CDR3 DNA reads as TGTGCCAGCAGCTTAAACGTGGGGTTTTCACCCCTCCACTTT.

This chain links TRBV19 with TRBJ1-2; TRBD1 matches 8 bases. In germline, CDR1 is LNHDA, CDR2 SQIVND (reference sequence). The J segment lost 8 bases and the V segment lost 6 bases, leaving 5 bases of the junction unmatched. The CDR3 has 12 residues. CDR3 protein: CASRQGAYGYTF. The CDR3 bases are TGTGCCAGTAGGCAGGGGGCCTACGGCTACACCTTC.

V gene TRBV28 combines with J gene TRBJ2-7; 8 bases are shared with TRBD1. The CDR3 is 16 residues long. V lost 8 bases, J lost 1 base, and 13 bases stayed unmatched. Germline loops: CDR1 MDHEN, CDR2 SYDVKM. CDR3 sequence: CASGRQGPKRSYEQYF. CDR3 nucleotides: TGTGCCAGCGGGAGACAGGGGCCGAAGCGGTCCTACGAGCAGTACTTC.

The CDR3 coding sequence is TGTGCCAGCAGTTTGCTAGCGGGAGGGCCACTCTACAATGAGCAGTTCTTC. This translates into CASSLLAGGPLYNEQFF. V gene TRBV28 combines with J gene TRBJ2-1; 12 bases map to TRBD2. The CDR3 loop spans 17 amino acids. V was pared by 3 bases and J by 3 bases, with 6 bases of the junction left unmatched. Germline V lookup: CDR1 MDHEN, CDR2 SYDVKM. Together with reference TRBV28 and TRBJ2-1, the CDR3 gives the full variable domain: DVKVTQSSRYLVKRTGEKVFLECVQDMDHENMFWYRQDPGLGLRLIYFSYDVKMKEKGDIPEGYSVSREKKERFSLILESASTNQTSMYLCASSLLAGGPLYNEQFFGPGTRLTVL.

This clone was observed once. The chain uses TRBV5-4 and TRBJ2-4, with 8 nucleotides matching TRBD2. Germline V gene data show CDR1 as SGHNT and CDR2 as YYREEE (reference sequence). The junction had 13 bases not matched to a gene; V was cut back by 2 bases and J by 9 bases. The CDR3 has 16 residues. The CDR3 DNA reads TGTGCCAGCAGCTTCATAGGGTCTGCGGGAGGCCTCATTCAGTACTTC. It is translated as CASSFIGSAGGLIQYF.

Here the CDR3 reads CASSQTGGSNQPQHF. In DNA, the CDR3 is TGTGCCAGCAGCCAGACAGGCGGAAGCAATCAGCCCCAGCATTTT. The V call is TRBV7-9, the J call TRBJ1-5, with a weak D call TRBD1 (6 bases). Germline V CDR1 and CDR2: SEHNR, FQNEAQ (reference sequence). Trimming took 5 bases from V and 1 from J, leaving 12 bases between them. This CDR3 comprises 15 residues.

In this sample, this clone turned up a few times. The chain links TRBV19 to TRBJ2-7; D tentatively reads TRBD1 or TRBD2 (5 bases each). The germline V gene encodes CDR1 LNHDA and CDR2 SQIVND (reference sequence). The CDR3 is 17 residues long. The V and J ends lost 6 bases and 5 bases respectively, with 26 bases between them. CDR3 nucleotide sequence: TGTGCCAGTAGACTCAACAATCCCGGGGCAGGACGGGACGAGCAGTACTTC. Its protein is CASRLNNPGAGRDEQYF.

The chain joins TRBV4-1 to TRBJ2-3, with D perhaps being TRBD1 or TRBD2 (5 bases each). Per the germline V gene, CDR1 is MGHRA and CDR2 is YSYEKL. Trimming stripped 1 base from V and 3 bases from J, with 8 bases between. This CDR3 region has 14 residues. The CDR3 region has the DNA TGCGCCAGCAGCCAAGTTGGGGGTACAGATACGCAGTATTTT. Protein sequence: CASSQVGGTDTQYF.